The 20 T cell receptor beta chains below were found in one sample sequenced in a study of T-cell reconstitution after alpha-beta-depleted transplantation in children. It was with unique molecular identifiers that the TCRbeta library was prepared. In TCRdb, the PCR reads were re-called with MiXCR into one record per CDR3 protein. This sample carries some 200,000 distinct CDR3 sequences, around 7.7% of them seen once, and the ten largest clones take 35% to 45%. The sample consisted of PBMCs, mostly from graft donor cells, taken 360 days after TCRalphabeta/CD19-depleted stem cell transplant. All receptors derive from a male patient aged 2 to 10 who had a stem cell transplant for acute myeloid leukemia, so the T cells may come from the graft donor.

The table lists this clonotype with many counts. The CDR3 DNA reads TGTGCCAGCAGCTTATTTCTTGGAAACACTGAAGCTTTCTTT. Translating gives CASSLFLGNTEAFF. This chain links TRBV5-6 with TRBJ1-1; D not certain. The V end was cut by 2 bases, the J end by 2 bases, with 10 bases between. Germline V lookup: CDR1 SGHDT, CDR2 YYEEEE. The CDR3 runs to 14 residues.

This clonotype was seen at least ten times. This sequence joins TRBV20-1 and TRBJ2-5, with 8 bases matching TRBD2. After removal of 3 bases from V and 5 bases from J, the junction contained 11 bases not matched to a gene. This CDR3 is 15 amino acids long. CDR1 and CDR2 from the germline V gene are DFQATT and SNEGSKA (reference sequence). CDR3: CSASRPTSGPETQYF. CDR3 nucleotide sequence: TGCAGTGCTAGTCGTCCAACTAGCGGACCCGAGACCCAGTACTTC.

The chain has TRBV7-6 and TRBJ2-7; D is perhaps TRBD1 (6 bases). Germline assignment: CDR1 SGHVS and CDR2 FNYEAQ. V dropped 5 bases and J dropped 5 bases, with 16 bases sitting between them. The CDR3 consists of 14 residues. The CDR3 DNA reads TGTGCCAGCAGCCCTCTTTCCAGGGGCCACGAGCAGTACTTC. The encoded protein is CASSPLSRGHEQYF.

This clonotype was detected ten times or more. The V and J genes are TRBV12-3 or TRBV12-4 and TRBJ2-5; maybe TRBD2 (5 bases). V was pared by 6 bases and J by 2 bases, with 10 bases between. The CDR3 spans 13 residues. DNA for the CDR3: TGTGCCAGCAGACCCGGGAATCAAGAGACCCAGTACTTC. This codes for CASRPGNQETQYF.

The chain joins TRBV20-1 to TRBJ2-3; D unresolved. This CDR3 has 15 residues. CDR1 is DFQATT, CDR2 SNEGSKA, per germline (reference sequence). The CDR3 protein is CIPVPLGTSTDTQYF. CDR3 DNA: TGCATCCCCGTGCCTCTGGGAACTAGCACAGATACGCAGTATTTT.

This clonotype has a count of ten or more. V gene TRBV20-1 combines with J gene TRBJ1-1, with D uncertain. This CDR3 spans 14 amino acids. Germline-derived CDR1 and CDR2 are DFQATT and SNEGSKA (reference sequence). Trimming removed 0 bases at V and 1 base at J, with 9 bases between. The CDR3 region is CSARESQANTEAFF. The CDR3 DNA follows: TGCAGTGCTAGAGAAAGTCAAGCGAACACTGAAGCTTTCTTT.

The DNA of the CDR3 is TGTGCCAGCAGCTTCCTAGCTTTAACCGGGGAGCTGTTTTTT. Its translation: CASSFLALTGELFF. V and J are TRBV7-2 and TRBJ2-2, with D possibly being TRBD2 (5 bases). The V and J ends lost 3 bases and 5 bases respectively, with 10 bases between them. CDR3 length equals 14 residues. The germline CDR1 and CDR2 sequences are SGHTA and FQGNSA.

Ten or more counts support this clonotype. The V call is TRBV7-3, the J call TRBJ2-3, with 10 bases that match TRBD2. After removal of 5 bases from V and 3 bases from J, the junction contained 5 bases not matched to a gene. The CDR3 is 15 amino acids. Germline V gene lookup returns CDR1 SGHTA and CDR2 FQGTGA. The CDR3, as DNA: TGTGCCAGCAGCCCGGCTAGCGGGAGAACAGATACGCAGTATTTT. It is translated as CASSPASGRTDTQYF.

This clonotype was seen many times. This chain uses TRBV7-9 with TRBJ1-2; D gene unclear. The CDR3 extends over 12 amino acids. The germline V gene has CDR1 SEHNR and CDR2 FQNEAQ (reference sequence). The germline V and J ends were trimmed by 1 base and 14 bases, with 14 bases remaining between them. As DNA, the CDR3 is TGTGCCAGCAGCTTAGGTTTGCAGAGCTGGACCTTC. It specifies CASSLGLQSWTF.

This clonotype was seen a few times. V usage is TRBV7-2 and J usage is TRBJ2-3; D call uncertain. The CDR3 spans 13 residues. Germline lookup yields CDR1 SGHTA and CDR2 FQGNSA. With 2 bases removed from V and 7 bases from J, the gap between germline ends came to 10 bases. CDR3 DNA sequence: TGTGCCAGCAGCTTAAACGCCGCGCATACGCAGTATTTT. It encodes CASSLNAAHTQYF.

The chain uses TRBV7-2 and TRBJ1-4; D unclear. Germline lookup yields CDR1 SGHTA and CDR2 FQGNSA. This CDR3 contains 16 residues. Trimming took 3 bases from V and 0 from J, leaving 11 bases between them. The CDR3 loop is CASSLGPSATNEKLFF. DNA of the CDR3: TGTGCCAGCAGCTTGGGCCCCTCTGCAACTAATGAAAAACTGTTTTTT.

This clonotype was seen a few times. The V and J genes are TRBV12-3 or TRBV12-4 and TRBJ1-2, with D tentatively TRBD1 (5 bases). Trimming took 2 bases from V and 6 from J, leaving 16 bases between them. The CDR3 extends over 15 amino acids. The CDR3 protein is CASSLRQGGLDGYTF. CDR3 sequence (DNA): TGTGCCAGCAGTTTAAGGCAGGGAGGGTTGGATGGCTACACCTTC.

This chain connects TRBV20-1 to TRBJ2-2; 7 bases line up with TRBD2. The V segment lost 1 base and the J segment 4 bases; nucleotides outside the gene matches: 6. CDR3 size: 15 residues. CDR1 and CDR2 from the germline V gene are DFQATT and SNEGSKA (reference sequence). DNA of the CDR3: TGCAGTGCTAGAGGGGAGGGAGGGCCCACCGGGGAGCTGTTTTTT. This codes for CSARGEGGPTGELFF.

This clonotype was recorded at least ten times. The gene calls are TRBV20-1 and TRBJ2-7; D not resolved. The germline CDR1 and CDR2 sequences are DFQATT and SNEGSKA (reference sequence). The V and J ends lost 1 base and 6 bases respectively, with 13 bases between them. This CDR3 spans 13 amino acids. This CDR3 reads CSARGVLEGEQYV. CDR3 coding DNA: TGCAGTGCTAGAGGAGTTCTAGAAGGCGAGCAGTACGTC.

This clonotype was seen at least ten times. This CDR3 reads CSVETGIYEQYF. As DNA, the CDR3 is TGCAGCGTTGAGACAGGGATCTACGAGCAGTACTTC. The chain recombines TRBV29-1 with TRBJ2-7, with 7 bases fitting TRBD1. The CDR3 loop spans 12 amino acids. From germline, CDR1 is SQVTM and CDR2 ANQGSEA. J gave up 3 bases and V 3 bases, and 2 bases lay outside the gene matches.

This clonotype was seen more than once but under ten times. V usage is TRBV5-1 and J usage is TRBJ1-2, with D perhaps TRBD1 (5 bases). This CDR3 has 16 residues. Germline lookup yields CDR1 SGHRS and CDR2 YFSETQ. V lost 4 bases, J lost 3 bases, and 19 bases lay in between. The CDR3 region has the DNA TGCGCCAGCAGCCCCATTCGGCAGGGAGGTTACTATGGCTACACCTTC. Residues: CASSPIRQGGYYGYTF.

This chain connects TRBV12-3 or TRBV12-4 to TRBJ2-7; 9 nucleotides line up with TRBD2. Trimming at V came to 6 bases and at J to 3 bases, leaving 9 bases not matched to a gene. The CDR3 is made up of 15 amino acids. CDR3 DNA: TGTGCCAGCAGGGGCCCGGGTAGCGGGAGCTACGAGCAGTACTTC. Encoded protein: CASRGPGSGSYEQYF.

Notes on this clonotype: As the CDR3 is not closed by the conserved phenylalanine or tryptophan, this likely results from a read error. This chain uses TRBV6-5 with TRBJ2-1, with 7 bases matching TRBD1. V lost 4 bases, J lost 2 bases, and 2 bases stayed unmatched. The CDR3 spans 14 residues. Germline V CDR1 and CDR2: MNHEY, SVGAGI. The CDR3 spells CASSLTGPYNEQFS. CDR3 nucleotide sequence: TGTGCCAGCAGTTTGACAGGGCCCTACAATGAGCAGTTCTCC.

There are a few counts of this clonotype. CDR3 nucleotide sequence: TGTGCCAGCAGTTACTCGTTAGGTCCAGGGCCACGCATCTACAATGAGCAGTTCTTC. Translating it yields CASSYSLGPGPRIYNEQFF. This chain uses TRBV6-2 or TRBV6-3 with TRBJ2-1; D is perhaps TRBD1 (5 bases). This CDR3 comprises 19 residues. Trimming removed 0 bases from V and 3 bases from J, with 21 bases in between. Germline loops: CDR1 MNHEY, CDR2 SVGEGT.

This chain links TRBV20-1 with TRBJ2-1, with D tentatively TRBD2 (5 bases). Trimming cost V 1 base and J 4 bases, with 11 bases left between them. The CDR3 contains 14 residues. Looked up from germline, CDR1 is DFQATT and CDR2 is SNEGSKA (reference sequence). The CDR3 reads CSARVDLAYNEQFF. CDR3 coding DNA: TGCAGTGCTAGAGTAGACCTAGCTTACAATGAGCAGTTCTTC.